Shown below are 17 T cell receptor beta chains from a single sample sequenced in a study of blood T cell repertoires in COVID-19. Clones were read by immunoSEQ multiplex PCR, and TCRdb kept only the in-frame ones, dropping some. In the table there are around 200,000 clones, 80% to 90% of which are singletons. The sample was peripheral blood. All receptors derive from a woman older than 75 with acute or convalescent COVID-19.

This chain uses TRBV30 with TRBJ2-1, with TRBD1 matching 10 bases. Germline V gene sequence: CDR1 GTSNPN, CDR2 SVGIG (reference sequence). With 3 bases clipped from V and 5 bases from J, the junction kept 7 bases outside the gene matches. CDR3 length: 15 amino acids. The CDR3 spells CAWRGGTGANNEQFF. The CDR3 bases are TGTGCCTGGAGGGGCGGGACAGGGGCCAACAATGAGCAGTTCTTC.

The gene calls are TRBV7-9 and TRBJ2-1; the match to TRBD1 covers 7 bases. Germline-derived CDR1 and CDR2 are SEHNR and FQNEAQ (reference sequence). The CDR3 totals 15 residues. Germline trimming cut 5 bases from V and 0 bases from J; bases unmatched to any gene: 4. This CDR3 is CASSVRGSSYNEQFF. CDR3 DNA sequence: TGTGCCAGCAGCGTCAGGGGGAGCTCCTACAATGAGCAGTTCTTC.

This clone was counted once. This sequence joins TRBV5-1 and TRBJ2-1, with 14 nucleotides matching TRBD2. The CDR3 extends over 18 amino acids. CDR1 is SGHRS, CDR2 YFSETQ, per germline. J was trimmed by 0 bases and V by 4 bases; bases with no gene match: 6. The CDR3 reads CASSRTSGRPSSYNEQFF. DNA for the CDR3: TGCGCCAGCAGCCGGACTAGCGGGAGGCCGAGCTCCTACAATGAGCAGTTCTTC.

The rearrangement joins TRBV10-2 to TRBJ1-6; TRBD1 matches 7 bases. The germline gives CDR1 WSHSY, CDR2 SAAADI. V was clipped by 6 bases and J by 8 bases; unmatched bases: 7. This CDR3 spans 14 amino acids. The CDR3 coding sequence is TGCGCCAGCAGCGCGACAGGGCGTGATTCACCCCTCCACTTT. It is translated as CASSATGRDSPLHF.

The rearrangement joins TRBV9 to TRBJ2-2, with a weak D call TRBD1 (5 bases). The V gene lost 3 bases and the J gene lost 6 bases, with 12 bases spanning the gap. The CDR3 is 14 residues long. CDR1 SGDLS and CDR2 YYNGEE come from the germline V gene. The CDR3 nucleotides read TGTGCCAGCAGCGGCCTTACAGGTGCCGGGGAGCTGTTTTTT. This gives the protein CASSGLTGAGELFF.

This chain links TRBV6-1 with TRBJ2-3; D is undetermined. The ends were cut back, 6 bases at V and 6 bases at J, with 13 bases in the middle. Germline values: CDR1 MNHNS, CDR2 SASEGT. The CDR3 is 13 amino acids. CDR3 in amino acids: CASSPRSEDTQYF. CDR3 DNA sequence: TGTGCCAGCAGCCCCAGGTCCGAGGATACGCAGTATTTT.

This rearrangement joins TRBV3-1 (or the pseudogene TRBV3-2) to TRBJ1-2, with D unclear. CDR1 and CDR2 from the germline V gene are LGHDT and YNNKEL (reference sequence). This CDR3 is 18 amino acids long. The V gene lost 2 bases and the J gene lost 7 bases, with 26 bases spanning the gap. The CDR3: CASSQLLLRRASGRGYTF. The CDR3 nucleotides are TGTGCCAGCAGCCAACTCCTCCTACGCCGTGCGTCGGGTCGTGGCTACACCTTC.

The V gene is TRBV20-1, the J gene TRBJ1-2, with a weak D call TRBD1 (5 bases). The length of the CDR3 is 14 residues. Trimming removed 3 bases from V and 3 bases from J, with 14 bases in between. From germline, CDR1 is DFQATT and CDR2 SNEGSKA (reference sequence). The CDR3 spells CSASGFGGDYGYTF. The DNA for the CDR3 is TGCAGTGCTAGTGGTTTCGGGGGGGACTATGGCTACACCTTC.

The V and J genes are TRBV6-2 or TRBV6-3 and TRBJ1-6, with D possibly TRBD1 on 6 matching bases. Trimming took off 2 bases at V and 7 bases at J, with 12 bases between the two ends. The CDR3 is 15 residues long. Germline CDR1 reads MNHEY; CDR2 reads SVGEGT. CDR3 amino acids: CASSYTQGGNSPLHF. The DNA for the CDR3 is TGTGCCAGCAGTTACACCCAAGGGGGAAATTCACCCCTCCACTTT.

This sequence joins TRBV7-8 and TRBJ2-7, with 12 bases lining up with TRBD1. Trimming removed 3 bases from V and 5 bases from J; junction bases left unmatched: 2. CDR1 is SGHVS, CDR2 FQNEAQ, per germline. This CDR3 contains 14 residues. This chain's CDR3 is CASSLGTGGNEQYF. In DNA, the CDR3 is TGTGCCAGCAGCTTGGGGACAGGGGGCAACGAGCAGTACTTC.

V gene TRBV5-1 combines with J gene TRBJ1-6; 9 bases are a match to TRBD1. The CDR3 is made up of 15 amino acids. Trimming took 3 bases from V and 6 from J; bases not matched to a gene: 4. Germline assignment: CDR1 SGHRS and CDR2 YFSETQ. The CDR3 loop is CASSSQGQGNSPLHF. In nucleotides, the CDR3 is TGCGCCAGCAGCTCCCAGGGACAGGGTAATTCACCCCTCCACTTT.

The genes are TRBV30 and TRBJ1-6; a possible D gene is TRBD1 (5 bases). The CDR3 is 14 amino acids. CDR1 is GTSNPN and CDR2 is SVGIG in the germline V gene (reference sequence). The V end lost 4 bases, the J end lost 8 bases, and 15 bases lay between the germline ends. DNA of the CDR3: TGTGCCTGGAAGGGGTTATCCTCATATTCACCCCTCCACTTT. Its protein is CAWKGLSSYSPLHF.

The chain combines TRBV9 with TRBJ2-7; tentative D call: TRBD1 (5 bases). Looked up from germline, CDR1 is SGDLS and CDR2 is YYNGEE. V was pared by 4 bases and J by 3 bases, with 8 bases between. This CDR3 has 12 amino acids. In DNA, the CDR3 is TGTGCCAGCAGCAGGGGCCTCTACGAGCAGTACTTC. Protein product: CASSRGLYEQYF.

The CDR3 spells CASRSGGDYEQYF. The CDR3, as DNA: TGTGCCAGCCGCTCTGGGGGGGACTACGAGCAGTACTTC. V usage is TRBV27 and J usage is TRBJ2-7; 7 bases are shared with TRBD2. The V segment lost 8 bases and the J segment 3 bases; nucleotides outside the gene matches: 7. Germline values: CDR1 MNHEY, CDR2 SMNVEV (reference sequence). CDR3 length equals 13 residues.

This clone was seen many times. This chain joins TRBV7-8 and TRBJ1-1; 7 nucleotides align to TRBD1. CDR3 length equals 12 residues. Trimming took 1 base from V and 10 from J; bases not matched to a gene: 3. Germline lookup yields CDR1 SGHVS and CDR2 FQNEAQ. The CDR3 here is CASSLERGLAFF. In DNA form, the CDR3 reads TGTGCCAGCAGCTTAGAGAGGGGGCTAGCTTTCTTT.

This rearrangement joins TRBV23-1 to TRBJ1-3, with a weak D call TRBD1 (5 bases). TRBV23-1 has ORF status, its function being uncertain. Trimming removed 0 bases from V and 3 bases from J, with 9 bases in between. The CDR3 has 15 residues. CDR3 sequence (DNA): TGCGCCAGCAGTCAATCCCAGGGAAATGGAAACACCATATATTTT. Its translation is CASSQSQGNGNTIYF.

This chain joins TRBV18 and TRBJ2-2; 7 nucleotides agree with TRBD1. Germline V lookup: CDR1 KGHSH, CDR2 LQKENI. CDR3 length: 18 residues. The V gene end was trimmed by 5 bases and the J gene end by 3 bases; junction bases not matched to a gene: 15. In DNA, the CDR3 is TGTGCCAGCTCAAAGCGCCAAGGGGGCGCCGGGGACACCGGGGAGCTGTTTTTT. Amino acids: CASSKRQGGAGDTGELFF.